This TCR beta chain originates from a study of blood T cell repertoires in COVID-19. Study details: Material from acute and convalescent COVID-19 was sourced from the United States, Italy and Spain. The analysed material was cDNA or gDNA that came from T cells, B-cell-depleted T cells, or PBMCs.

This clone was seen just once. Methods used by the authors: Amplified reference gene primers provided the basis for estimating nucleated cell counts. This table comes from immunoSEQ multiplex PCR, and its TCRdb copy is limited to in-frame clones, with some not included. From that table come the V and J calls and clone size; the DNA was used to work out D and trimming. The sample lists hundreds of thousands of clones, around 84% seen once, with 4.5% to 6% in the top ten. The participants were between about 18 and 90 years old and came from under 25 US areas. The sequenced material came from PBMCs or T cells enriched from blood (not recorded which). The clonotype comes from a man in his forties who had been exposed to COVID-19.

The CDR3 spells CASSEMVASSTDTQYF. As DNA, the CDR3 is TGTGCCAGCAGTGAAATGGTAGCCTCTAGCACAGATACGCAGTATTTT. The V call is TRBV25-1, the J call TRBJ2-3; the D is unclear. CDR1 MGHDK and CDR2 SYGVNS come from the germline V gene. V dropped 2 bases and J dropped 0 bases, with 12 bases sitting between them. The CDR3 length is 16 residues.